These T cell receptor beta chains were read from a single sample in a study of glioma-infiltrating T cells. Each CDR3 protein is one row after TCRdb ran MiXCR on the multiplex PCR reads. This table has over 100,000 distinct CDR3 sequences, less than 30% appearing once. Sequenced input: glioma tissue, nonneoplastic brain tissue, or PBMCs (not recorded which). The receptors stem from a human donor with low-grade glioma or glioblastoma, undergoing nonglioma brain surgery, or in good health (not recorded which). Both conserved end residues are part of each CDR3. D genes are given only for firm matches. Rows give clone size only sometimes, using once, few, many, or a class for an expanded clone.

many	TRBD2	TRBV27	TRBJ2-3	TGTGCCAGCACGCGTGGGGAGGGTCCAGATACGCAGTATTTT	CASTRGEGPDTQYF
many	NA	TRBV29-1	TRBJ1-5	TGCAGCGTTGAAGAGAGCGCAGGTCAGCCCCAGCATTTT	CSVEESAGQPQHF
many	TRBD1	TRBV5-5	TRBJ1-2	TGTGCCAGCAGCTTGGAAGGACAGGGTAGCCTTGGCTACACCTTC	CASSLEGQGSLGYTF
NA	NA	TRBV7-3	TRBJ1-6	TGTGCCAGCGGCTTCAGAGGCTATAATTCACCCCTCCACTTT	CASGFRGYNSPLHF
few	NA	TRBV5-1	TRBJ1-3	TGCGCCAGCAGCTTTTACGGAGGAAACACCATATATTTT	CASSFYGGNTIYF
many	NA	TRBV12-5	TRBJ1-5	TGTGCTAGTGTTATGGACGGTAGAGGCAATCAGCCCCAGCATTTT	CASVMDGRGNQPQHF
few	NA	TRBV9	TRBJ2-1	TGTGCCAGCAGCGTAGAGAGGGGGGGAAACAATGAGCAGTTCTTC	CASSVERGGNNEQFF
NA	NA	TRBV28	TRBJ2-7	TGTGCCAGCAGTTTAGCCACTTCGGGGACCTACGAGCAGTACTTC	CASSLATSGTYEQYF
many	NA	TRBV6-5	TRBJ1-5	TGTGCCAGCAGTTACGGGCGCGGTCAGCCCCAGCATTTT	CASSYGRGQPQHF
NA	NA	TRBV3-1	TRBJ2-7	TGTGCCAGCCAAGTTAGGGCTTTAGGCCCCTACGAGCAGTACTTC	CASQVRALGPYEQYF
once	NA	TRBV6-2/TRBV6-3	TRBJ2-5	TGTGCCAGCAGGGGCCTGGAGACCCAGTACTTC	CASRGLETQYF
many	TRBD2	TRBV6-1	TRBJ2-7	TGTGCCAGCAGTTTGTCCGGGACTAGCGGGAGGGTTGGCTACGAGCAGTACTTC	CASSLSGTSGRVGYEQYF
many	NA	TRBV29-1	TRBJ1-2	TGCAGCGTTGAGTCCAGGGTTTGGTTCTATGGCTACACCTTC	CSVESRVWFYGYTF
many	NA	TRBV19	TRBJ1-5	TGTGCCAGTAGTCTGCATAGCAATCAGCCCCAGCATTTT	CASSLHSNQPQHF
many	TRBD1	TRBV29-1	TRBJ1-1	TGCAGCGTTGAAGTACGACAGGGGAACACTGAAGCTTTCTTT	CSVEVRQGNTEAFF
many	TRBD2	TRBV6-1	TRBJ2-1	TGTGCCAGCAGACCCCTCGGGACTAGCGGGAGCTACAATGAGCAGTTCTTC	CASRPLGTSGSYNEQFF
many	TRBD2	TRBV7-9	TRBJ2-1	TGTGCCCCCGAGCGGGAGGGCCAGAATGAGCAGTTCTTC	CAPEREGQNEQFF
many	TRBD1	TRBV20-1	TRBJ1-2	TGCAGTGCTCCTAGGGGGCATTATGGCTACACCTTC	CSAPRGHYGYTF
many	NA	TRBV27	TRBJ2-7	TGTGCCAGCAGTTTTGAACGCGACTCCTACGAGCAGTACTTC	CASSFERDSYEQYF
many	TRBD2	TRBV28	TRBJ2-1	TGTGCCAGCAGTTTATCGGGGACTAGCGGGATGAGTGAGCAGTTCTTC	CASSLSGTSGMSEQFF
many	TRBD1	TRBV24-1	TRBJ1-5	TGTGCCACCAGTGAGACAGGGGGGACCGATCAGCCCCAGCATTTT	CATSETGGTDQPQHF
many	NA	TRBV7-8	TRBJ2-1	TGTGCCAGCAGCTTATCCAGCCCGAGGCGGGCGAGCTACAATGAGCAGTTCTTC	CASSLSSPRRASYNEQFF
NA	NA	TRBV7-3	TRBJ2-2	TGTGCCAGCAGCTTAAGCTTATCGGGAGGGGAGCTGTTTTTT	CASSLSLSGGELFF
many	TRBD1	TRBV27	TRBJ2-7	TGTGCCAGCAGTGTCTATACAGGGGCGACCCTATCCTACGAGCAGTACTTC	CASSVYTGATLSYEQYF
many	NA	TRBV4-1	TRBJ1-1	TGCGCCAGCAGCCAAGATCGGGCGATCCTGAACACTGAAGCTTTCTTT	CASSQDRAILNTEAFF
few	TRBD1	TRBV12-3/TRBV12-4	TRBJ1-1	TGTGCCAACAACGAGTGGGGGACAGGGGGTGGTGAAGCTTTCTTT	CANNEWGTGGGEAFF
many	TRBD2	TRBV2	TRBJ2-1	TGTGCCAGCAGTTCCATACTAGCGGGGGGGCACAATGAGCAGTTCTTC	CASSSILAGGHNEQFF
many	TRBD1	TRBV18	TRBJ1-1	TGTGCCAGCTCACTTAGCGGACAGGGGAACACTGAAGCTTTCTTT	CASSLSGQGNTEAFF
many	NA	TRBV7-9	TRBJ1-2	TGTGCCAGCGGCGAGACAGTCTATGGCTACACCTTC	CASGETVYGYTF
many	NA	TRBV11-2	TRBJ1-2	TGTGCCAGCAGCTTAGAATGGGGGGGCTATGGCTACACCTTC	CASSLEWGGYGYTF
NA	NA	TRBV28	TRBJ2-3	TGTGCCACCAGTTCCAGCCTTGACAGTAAATCGGATACGCAGTATTTT	CATSSSLDSKSDTQYF